Each of the 5 T cell receptor beta chains below was sequenced from the same sample in a study of blood T cell repertoires in COVID-19. Data came from immunoSEQ multiplex PCR; TCRdb stores just in-frame clones and leaves some out. Of 170,000 or so clones detected, about 86% appear once; the ten largest clones hold approximately 7%. The sequencing input was peripheral blood. Receptors were obtained from a man aged 45-60 years with active or convalescent COVID-19.

This clone was seen once. J is TRBJ1-2 and V is TRBV29-1; D is uncertain. The CDR3 totals 12 residues. Germline V gene sequence: CDR1 SQVTM, CDR2 ANQGSEA. V was clipped by 7 bases and J by 2 bases, with 11 bases between them. The CDR3 nucleotides read TGCAGCGGACGGGATTTAAACTATGGCTACACCTTC. Translation gives CSGRDLNYGYTF.

The gene calls are TRBV3-1 (or the pseudogene TRBV3-2) and TRBJ2-2, with TRBD2 matching 10 bases. The germline CDR1 and CDR2 sequences are LGHDT and YNNKEL (reference sequence). The J segment lost 5 bases and the V segment lost 8 bases, leaving 11 bases of the junction unmatched. The CDR3 runs to 16 residues. CDR3 loop: CASQRGGRLFTGELFF. In DNA, the CDR3 is TGTGCCAGCCAGCGGGGGGGCCGTCTATTTACCGGGGAGCTGTTTTTT.

The rearrangement uses TRBV7-9 and TRBJ2-1, with 8 bases fitting TRBD2. After removal of 5 bases from V and 0 bases from J, the junction contained 9 bases not matched to a gene. From germline, CDR1 is SEHNR and CDR2 FQNEAQ (reference sequence). CDR3 size: 17 residues. The CDR3 DNA follows: TGTGCCAGCAGCATCGGACTAGCTAGTTTCTCCTACAATGAGCAGTTCTTC. Amino acids: CASSIGLASFSYNEQFF.

The chain links TRBV19 to TRBJ1-3; tentative D call: TRBD1 (5 bases). There are 16 residues in the CDR3. V was pared by 7 bases and J by 4 bases, with 20 bases between. Germline V gene sequence: CDR1 LNHDA, CDR2 SQIVND (reference sequence). CDR3 sequence reads: CASTGVGSGYGNTIYF. The CDR3 region has the DNA TGTGCCAGTACCGGCGTGGGCTCAGGGTACGGAAACACCATATATTTT.

The CDR3 reads CASSRDRASNQPQHF. The CDR3 region has the DNA TGTGCCAGCAGCCGGGACAGGGCAAGCAATCAGCCCCAGCATTTT. The chain joins TRBV11-2 to TRBJ1-5; 9 bases match TRBD1. The CDR3 has 15 residues. Trimming took 5 bases from V and 1 from J; bases not matched to a gene: 3. Germline loops: CDR1 SGHAT, CDR2 FQNNGV.